These T cell receptor beta chains were read from a single sample in a study of blood T cell repertoires in COVID-19. The protocol was immunoSEQ multiplex PCR, while the TCRdb copy is restricted to in-frame clones and leaves out a portion. The sample has 30,000 to 40,000 clones, 75% to 90% seen once. Source material: peripheral blood. The receptors derive from a human donor in a cohort sampled during active COVID-19. CDR3s include the opening cysteine and the closing phenylalanine or tryptophan. Each record gives: clone size, V gene, CDR3 protein. Only part of the rows carry a size: once, few, many, or a class if the clone is expanded.

clone_size: NA
v_call: TRBV6-5
cdr3_aa: CASPSPWRTNEKLFF

clone_size: few
v_call: TRBV6-2/TRBV6-3
cdr3_aa: CASSYGQGILETQYF

clone_size: NA
v_call: TRBV18
cdr3_aa: CASSPRDRSYEQYF

clone_size: few
v_call: TRBV2
cdr3_aa: CASSKGQGTNEKLFF

clone_size: NA
v_call: TRBV19
cdr3_aa: CASSRDTANTGELFF

clone_size: NA
v_call: TRBV6-6
cdr3_aa: CASSSPGQGRGYTF

clone_size: NA
v_call: TRBV7-9
cdr3_aa: CASSPRTSGGISGANVLTF

clone_size: NA
v_call: TRBV5-4
cdr3_aa: CASSRGTRRSHTGELFF

clone_size: NA
v_call: TRBV5-1
cdr3_aa: CASSLAGFYNEQFF

clone_size: NA
v_call: TRBV28
cdr3_aa: CASRLAGWGEQFF

clone_size: NA
v_call: TRBV6-4
cdr3_aa: CASTYRDLPPNSGANVLTF

clone_size: NA
v_call: TRBV28
cdr3_aa: CASRLGTGVNGYTF

clone_size: NA
v_call: TRBV12-3/TRBV12-4
cdr3_aa: CASSQSYEQYF

clone_size: medium-sized
v_call: TRBV7-3
cdr3_aa: CASSLFSGQPTDTQYF

clone_size: NA
v_call: TRBV23-1
cdr3_aa: CASSQVGLGQGIEKLFF

clone_size: NA
v_call: TRBV9
cdr3_aa: CASSLTGTGGNTIYF

clone_size: NA
v_call: TRBV30
cdr3_aa: CAWSAGVVGTQYF

clone_size: NA
v_call: TRBV27
cdr3_aa: CASSLGPASGWATDTQYF

clone_size: NA
v_call: TRBV28
cdr3_aa: CASSSGHSNQPQHF

clone_size: NA
v_call: TRBV19
cdr3_aa: CASSIVGGLTEAFF

clone_size: NA
v_call: TRBV6-5
cdr3_aa: CASSRLAGEETQYF

clone_size: NA
v_call: TRBV3-1/TRBV3-2
cdr3_aa: CASSHRLAGGLRDTQYF

clone_size: NA
v_call: TRBV19
cdr3_aa: CASSDRQNTEAFF

clone_size: NA
v_call: TRBV19
cdr3_aa: CASSNRDSRANYGYTF

clone_size: NA
v_call: TRBV7-9
cdr3_aa: CASTRQGAYNSPLHF